This TCR beta chain was found in a study of T cells after yellow fever vaccination. This clonotype was seen many times. Germline V gives CDR1 ENHRY, CDR2 SYGVKD. The CDR3 sequence is 13 residues long. Trimming cost V 3 bases and J 9 bases, with 12 bases left between them. Template switching with 5'RACE generated the TCR cDNA and added a universal primer site and UMIs. TCRdb re-derived calls from the 5' RACE reads in MiXCR, one entry per CDR3 protein. Seen here are under 250,000 distinct CDR3 sequences, approximately 3.3% observed once, and the top ten hold roughly 3%. The receptor's source is a man younger than 30 who received the YFV17D yellow fever vaccine. The chain couples TRBV10-3 to TRBJ2-1; D gene uncertain. The sequencing used CD4+ T cells sorted from PBMCs, collected 10 days after the yellow fever booster vaccination. The CDR3, as DNA: TGTGCCATCAGTGATGTGGCCTTTGGTGAGCAGTTCTTC. Translation gives CAISDVAFGEQFF.